Shown below are 5 T cell receptor beta chains from a single sample sequenced in a study of ipilimumab plus nivolumab after autologous stem cell transplantation (dated by TCRdb to the early 2020s). The receptor library was made with the immunoSEQ multiplex PCR assay. This immuneACCESS table, as held by TCRdb, lists in-frame sequences with V and J called but not all clones. Of the missing ones, under half trace to an unresolved V gene in checked studies; the others have no known cause. The sample table lists 15,000 to 20,000 clones, 81% of them with a count of one. More than 6.5% of the sample is taken by the ten largest. Source: PBMCs, taken in a trial of ipilimumab plus nivolumab as post-transplant consolidation. The receptors stem from a male donor with diffuse large B-cell lymphoma.

The rearrangement joins TRBV4-2 to TRBJ2-7; no clear D. V shed 1 base and J shed 1 base, with 8 bases lying between them. The germline gives CDR1 LGHNA, CDR2 YNFKEQ. This CDR3 is built from 14 residues. CDR3 region: CASSQGYDSYEQYF. The CDR3 bases are TGTGCCAGCAGCCAAGGGTATGATTCCTACGAGCAGTACTTC.

The chain carries TRBV5-1 and TRBJ1-2; TRBD1 matches at 7 bases. In germline, CDR1 is SGHRS, CDR2 YFSETQ. The V gene end was trimmed by 0 bases and the J gene end by 3 bases; junction bases not matched to a gene: 2. The CDR3 spans 14 residues. CDR3 sequence reads: CASSLEGGDYGYTF. The CDR3 region has the DNA TGCGCCAGCAGCTTGGAAGGGGGCGACTATGGCTACACCTTC.

This chain uses TRBV5-8 with TRBJ1-2, with D unresolved. V dropped 6 bases and J dropped 5 bases, with 11 bases sitting between them. The CDR3 covers 12 residues. Germline V lookup: CDR1 SGHTS, CDR2 YDEGEE. CDR3 bases: TGTGCCAGCACCGCGTGGGGTTATGGCTACACCTTC. Its translation: CASTAWGYGYTF.

The V and J genes are TRBV27 and TRBJ2-5; D may match TRBD1 or TRBD2 (5 bases each). Deletions cut 4 bases from V and 0 bases from J, with 15 bases between. Germline CDR1 reads MNHEY; CDR2 reads SMNVEV (reference sequence). The CDR3 has 16 residues. The CDR3 sequence: CASSSSGRRYQETQYF. CDR3 DNA sequence: TGTGCCAGCAGTTCCTCGGGACGCCGGTACCAAGAGACCCAGTACTTC.

The chain is built from TRBV19 and TRBJ2-3; D gene uncertain. The CDR3 is 16 amino acids. Germline values: CDR1 LNHDA, CDR2 SQIVND (reference sequence). Trimming removed 6 bases at V and 3 bases at J, with 19 bases between. The CDR3 here is CASSPAPAGVTDTQYF. The CDR3 DNA reads TGTGCCAGTAGCCCAGCCCCAGCCGGTGTTACAGATACGCAGTATTTT.